The 31 T cell receptor beta chains in this list originate from one sample, sequenced in a study of cytomegalovirus exposure and HLA in healthy donors. The PCR contained 60 Vbeta and 13 Jbeta primers. Sequenced by immunoSEQ multiplex PCR; TCRdb stores in-frame clones only, minus some. Of 150,000 to 200,000 clones in the sample, 75% to 80% are singletons; the top ten hold roughly an eighth. The sample comprised PBMCs. Receptor source: a man aged 50 or older in good health and CMV-seropositive.

The genes are TRBV5-1 and TRBJ1-6; D is undetermined. Per germline, CDR1 SGHRS and CDR2 YFSETQ. Trimming stripped 0 bases from V and 9 bases from J, with 10 bases between. The CDR3 covers 14 residues. The CDR3 DNA reads TGCGCCAGCAGCTTGGATGGTACGCGTTCACCCCTCCACTTT. Protein: CASSLDGTRSPLHF.

For the CDR3, the DNA is TGTGCCAGTAGTATACTGGAGGGGCAAGAGCAGTTCTTC. Protein: CASSILEGQEQFF. This sequence joins TRBV19 and TRBJ2-1, with D perhaps TRBD2 (6 bases). With 2 bases removed from V and 10 bases from J, the gap between germline ends came to 12 bases. Germline CDR1 reads LNHDA; CDR2 reads SQIVND (reference sequence). CDR3 length: 13 amino acids.

The V call is TRBV7-9, the J call TRBJ2-5; D is unresolved. Trimming removed 9 bases from V and 4 bases from J, with 9 bases in between. The CDR3 contains 11 residues. Per germline, CDR1 SEHNR and CDR2 FQNEAQ (reference sequence). In nucleotides, the CDR3 is TGTGCCAGTTTAACGGGAGAGACCCAGTACTTC. Encoded protein: CASLTGETQYF.

The chain recombines TRBV11-2 with TRBJ1-3; D is possibly TRBD1 (5 bases). V was clipped by 5 bases and J by 7 bases, with 18 bases between them. CDR1 SGHAT and CDR2 FQNNGV come from the germline V gene. CDR3 length: 15 residues. CDR3 sequence: CASSPQGGFGNTIYF. DNA of the CDR3: TGTGCCAGCAGCCCCCAGGGAGGGTTTGGGAACACCATATATTTT.

The chain has TRBV5-5 and TRBJ1-1, with D maybe TRBD1 (6 bases). V was trimmed by 4 bases and J by 2 bases, leaving 12 bases between them. The CDR3 is 14 residues long. Per germline, CDR1 SGHKS and CDR2 YYEKEE (reference sequence). CDR3 nucleotides: TGTGCCAGCAGCCAACAGGGCATAAACACTGAAGCTTTCTTT. Translation: CASSQQGINTEAFF.

V gene TRBV5-4 combines with J gene TRBJ2-3; D is unresolved. V was clipped by 1 base and J by 2 bases, with 2 bases between them. Germline V gene data show CDR1 as SGHNT and CDR2 as YYREEE (reference sequence). This CDR3 region has 12 residues. CDR3 region: CASSLLTDTQYF. For the CDR3, the DNA is TGTGCCAGCAGCTTGCTCACAGATACGCAGTATTTT.

This clone came up a few times. The rearrangement links TRBV7-2 to TRBJ2-5; 12 bases agree with TRBD1. Germline V gives CDR1 SGHTA, CDR2 FQGNSA. J gave up 5 bases and V 1 base, and 5 bases lay outside the gene matches. The CDR3 covers 16 residues. The CDR3 region is CASSLVGTGGGETQYF. CDR3 sequence (DNA): TGTGCCAGCAGCTTAGTTGGGACAGGGGGCGGTGAGACCCAGTACTTC.

The CDR3 region has the DNA TGTGCCATCCTGGCCCGGACAGGGGGCGACAATGAGCAGTTCTTC. It specifies CAILARTGGDNEQFF. The chain employs TRBV10-3 and TRBJ2-1, with 11 bases matching TRBD1. CDR1 and CDR2 (germline): ENHRY, SYGVKD. The V gene end was trimmed by 8 bases and the J gene end by 5 bases; junction bases not matched to a gene: 8. This CDR3 spans 15 amino acids.

The genes are TRBV28 and TRBJ2-7; 10 positions agree with TRBD1. There are 15 residues in the CDR3. V dropped 8 bases and J dropped 6; count of bases not matched to a gene: 13. The V gene's germline CDR1 is MDHEN and CDR2 SYDVKM. The DNA for the CDR3 is TGTGCCAGCCCAAGACCGGGACAGGGGTGGTCCGAGCAGTACGTC. This sequence encodes CASPRPGQGWSEQYV.

The chain employs TRBV7-2 and TRBJ1-5, with D uncertain. This CDR3 has 15 amino acids. The germline V and J ends were trimmed by 5 bases and 3 bases, with 14 bases remaining between them. CDR1 and CDR2 (germline): SGHTA, FQGNSA. CDR3 residues: CASSPGLRNNQPQHF. The CDR3 DNA is TGTGCCAGCAGCCCCGGGTTAAGGAACAATCAGCCCCAGCATTTT. Using reference TRBV7-2 and TRBJ1-5 for the parts outside the CDR3, the full variable domain is GAGVSQSPSNKVTEKGKDVELRCDPISGHTALYWYRQSLGQGLEFLIYFQGNSAPDKSGLPSDRFSAERTGGSVSTLTIQRTQQEDSAVYLCASSPGLRNNQPQHFGDGTRLSIL.

The rearrangement links TRBV4-2 to TRBJ1-2; D is possibly TRBD1 (6 bases). The CDR3 contains 12 residues. Looked up from germline, CDR1 is LGHNA and CDR2 is YNFKEQ. V gave up 6 bases and J gave up 4 bases, with 9 bases separating them. CDR3 DNA sequence: TGTGCCAGCAGGGCACAGGGCTATGGCTACACCTTC. Translated, it gives CASRAQGYGYTF.

This rearrangement joins TRBV5-1 to TRBJ1-3; 10 positions agree with TRBD1. The CDR3 has 20 amino acids. Per germline, CDR1 SGHRS and CDR2 YFSETQ. Losses at the gene ends were 4 bases for V and 0 bases for J; bases not matched to a gene: 16. CDR3: CASSPARGRDRGFSGNTIYF. Written as DNA, the CDR3 is TGCGCCAGCAGCCCGGCCCGAGGCCGGGACAGGGGTTTCTCTGGAAACACCATATATTTT.

J is TRBJ1-2 and V is TRBV5-1, with 8 bases identical to TRBD1. Germline CDR1 SGHRS, CDR2 YFSETQ. The V segment lost 1 base and the J segment 7 bases; nucleotides outside the gene matches: 12. This CDR3 has 16 amino acids. In DNA, the CDR3 is TGCGCCAGCAGCTTGAACAGGGGGAGCCTGCTTCCTGGCTACACCTTC. It codes for CASSLNRGSLLPGYTF.

The genes are TRBV15 and TRBJ1-2; 8 bases are shared with TRBD1. After removal of 0 bases from V and 3 bases from J, the junction contained 3 bases not matched to a gene. Looked up from germline, CDR1 is LNHNV and CDR2 is YYDKDF (reference sequence). The CDR3 sequence is 15 residues long. The CDR3 reads CATSRDLTGDYGYTF. The CDR3 DNA sequence: TGTGCCACCAGCAGAGATCTGACAGGGGACTATGGCTACACCTTC.

The rearrangement uses TRBV19 and TRBJ1-1; the match to TRBD1 covers 8 bases. This CDR3 has 16 residues. Germline values: CDR1 LNHDA, CDR2 SQIVND (reference sequence). The trim removed 5 bases at V and 3 bases at J, leaving 11 bases unmatched. The CDR3 loop reads CASSPRDRGWDTEAFF. The DNA of the CDR3 is TGTGCCAGTAGTCCCCGAGACAGGGGATGGGACACTGAAGCTTTCTTT.

The chain joins TRBV6-6 to TRBJ2-3, with 7 bases aligning to TRBD1. The CDR3 is made up of 13 amino acids. Germline assignment: CDR1 MNHNY and CDR2 SVGAGI (reference sequence). The ends lost 6 bases at V and 3 bases at J; junction bases unmatched: 3. The CDR3 bases are TGTGCCAGCAGGGGCAGGGGGACAGATACGCAGTATTTT. This gives the protein CASRGRGTDTQYF.

The CDR3 DNA follows: TGTGCCAGCAGTTACATGGGGACAAACACAGATACGCAGTATTTT. This codes for CASSYMGTNTDTQYF. J is TRBJ2-3 and V is TRBV6-5; the D gene is possibly TRBD1 (6 bases). V dropped 2 bases and J dropped 2 bases, with 11 bases sitting between them. CDR1 is MNHEY, CDR2 SVGAGI, per germline. The CDR3 runs 15 residues.

This sequence joins TRBV2 and TRBJ1-5; 7 bases are a match to TRBD1. V trimming: 4 bases; J trimming: 3 bases; junction bases outside the gene matches: 6. Per the germline V gene, CDR1 is SNHLY and CDR2 is FYNNEI. The CDR3 loop spans 15 amino acids. The CDR3 sequence: CASSVGTVVNQPQHF. The CDR3 DNA follows: TGTGCCAGCAGTGTGGGGACAGTCGTCAATCAGCCCCAGCATTTT.

The chain couples TRBV11-2 to TRBJ2-5, with D possibly matching TRBD2 (6 bases). Trimming removed 5 bases from V and 5 bases from J, with 15 bases in between. Per the germline V gene, CDR1 is SGHAT and CDR2 is FQNNGV. This CDR3 is 14 amino acids long. The CDR3 DNA reads TGTGCCAGCAGCACCGGGACTCCTTGGGAGACCCAGTACTTC. This encodes CASSTGTPWETQYF.

The rearrangement links TRBV9 to TRBJ2-7; 7 bases agree with TRBD1. The CDR3 is 13 residues long. V gave up 1 base and J gave up 5 bases; unmatched junction bases: 3. Germline-derived CDR1 and CDR2 are SGDLS and YYNGEE. The chain's CDR3 is CASSVLTGDEQYF. In nucleotides, the CDR3 is TGTGCCAGCAGCGTATTAACAGGGGACGAGCAGTACTTC.

The gene calls are TRBV2 and TRBJ2-3, with 8 nucleotides matching TRBD2. The CDR3 sequence is 16 residues long. The V and J ends lost 5 bases and 2 bases, in that order; junction bases with no gene match: 9. Germline V lookup: CDR1 SNHLY, CDR2 FYNNEI. The CDR3, as DNA: TGTGCCAGCAGTTTCCCACGGGGGGGGTACACAGATACGCAGTATTTT. As protein: CASSFPRGGYTDTQYF. Variable domain in full (rest from reference TRBV2 and TRBJ2-3): EPEVTQTPSHQVTQMGQEVILRCVPISNHLYFYWYRQILGQKVEFLVSFYNNEISEKSEIFDDQFSVERPDGSNFTLKIRSTKLEDSAMYFCASSFPRGGYTDTQYFGPGTRLTVL.

A few counts support this clone. The V gene is TRBV6-1, the J gene TRBJ1-5; TRBD1 agrees at 9 bases. This CDR3 is built from 17 residues. From germline, CDR1 is MNHNS and CDR2 SASEGT. The V gene end was trimmed by 3 bases and the J gene end by 1 base; junction bases not matched to a gene: 7. The CDR3 nucleotides read TGTGCCAGCAGTGACAACAGGGGGCGAGGGAGCAATCAGCCCCAGCATTTT. The encoded protein is CASSDNRGRGSNQPQHF.

The chain combines TRBV27 with TRBJ2-3; D gene unclear. Germline CDR1 is MNHEY and CDR2 is SMNVEV (reference sequence). The CDR3 is 15 residues long. Trimming stripped 3 bases from V and 3 bases from J, with 13 bases between. The CDR3 reads CASSFLPEQTDTQYF. CDR3 DNA sequence: TGTGCCAGCAGTTTCTTACCAGAACAGACAGATACGCAGTATTTT.

The CDR3 DNA sequence: TGTGCCAGCAGCTTAGTAGAGCAGGGCAAGTCCTACGAGCAGTACGTC. Amino acids: CASSLVEQGKSYEQYV. The chain is built from TRBV11-3 and TRBJ2-7; D is perhaps TRBD1 (5 bases). The V gene's germline CDR1 is SGHNT and CDR2 YENEEA. The CDR3 is 16 residues long. V was pared by 1 base and J by 1 base, with 14 bases between.

With respect to this clone: Other DNA variants within this sample encode the same CDR3. This chain uses TRBV5-1 with TRBJ2-2; TRBD2 matches at 11 bases. This CDR3 is 16 amino acids long. The germline V gene has CDR1 SGHRS and CDR2 YFSETQ. The junction had 11 bases not matched to a gene; V was cut back by 4 bases and J by 9 bases. DNA for the CDR3: TGCGCCAGCAGCCTGTACGGTAGCGGGGGGGCCCGGGAGCTGTTTTTT. Protein: CASSLYGSGGARELFF.

This clone was detected only once. The chain couples TRBV6-5 to TRBJ2-5; a possible D gene is TRBD1 (6 bases). The DNA end lines up better with TRBJ2-7; the J call may be wrong. Germline assignment: CDR1 MNHEY and CDR2 SVGAGI. The CDR3 runs 14 residues. CDR3 nucleotides: TGTGCCAGCAGCCCCCAGGGGAGTAGCTACGAGCAGTACTTC. It yields the protein CASSPQGSSYEQYF.

Only a few counts were recorded for this clone. The J gene is TRBJ2-2, the V gene TRBV19, with 8 bases that match TRBD1. The CDR3 is made up of 19 amino acids. J was trimmed by 0 bases and V by 4 bases; bases with no gene match: 13. Germline values: CDR1 LNHDA, CDR2 SQIVND (reference sequence). The CDR3 DNA follows: TGTGCCAGTAGTACGCTCAAAGGACAGGGAAAAGCGAACACCGGGGAGCTGTTTTTT. Residues: CASSTLKGQGKANTGELFF.

This clone showed up just once. The chain carries TRBV18 and TRBJ1-2, with 9 bases matching TRBD1. The CDR3 consists of 14 residues. Looked up from germline, CDR1 is KGHSH and CDR2 is LQKENI. The junction had 5 bases not matched to a gene; V was cut back by 3 bases and J by 6 bases. The CDR3 sequence is CASSPSQGADGYTF. CDR3 sequence (DNA): TGTGCCAGCTCACCTTCACAGGGGGCAGATGGCTACACCTTC.

This clone has just a few counts. The chain links TRBV6-5 to TRBJ2-7; 12 positions match TRBD2. The germline CDR1 and CDR2 sequences are MNHEY and SVGAGI. The CDR3 has 13 amino acids. Trimming cost V 6 bases and J 12 bases; bases outside gene matches: 9. The CDR3 loop is CASSTSGGRFLYV. The CDR3 DNA follows: TGTGCCAGCAGCACTAGCGGGGGGCGGTTTTTGTACGTC.

The chain couples TRBV5-1 to TRBJ2-7, with 7 bases matching TRBD1. CDR1 is SGHRS, CDR2 YFSETQ, per germline. CDR3 size: 15 residues. V trimming: 4 bases; J trimming: 0 bases; junction bases outside the gene matches: 7. The CDR3: CASSTRTGSSYEQYF. CDR3 bases: TGCGCCAGCAGCACGAGGACAGGCAGCTCCTACGAGCAGTACTTC.

V usage is TRBV19 and J usage is TRBJ1-1, with unresolved D. The CDR3 is made up of 16 amino acids. Germline V gene sequence: CDR1 LNHDA, CDR2 SQIVND (reference sequence). Deletions cut 1 base from V and 3 bases from J, with 15 bases between. CDR3 in amino acids: CASSIGLSRRDTEAFF. CDR3 in DNA: TGTGCCAGTAGTATAGGTTTGAGCAGGCGGGACACTGAAGCTTTCTTT. The full variable domain, completed using reference TRBV19 and TRBJ1-1, is DGGITQSPKYLFRKEGQNVTLSCEQNLNHDAMYWYRQDPGQGLRLIYYSQIVNDFQKGDIAEGYSVSREKKESFPLTVTSAQKNPTAFYLCASSIGLSRRDTEAFFGQGTRLTVV.